This entry lists 15 T cell receptor beta chains sequenced from one sample in a study of beta chain features in type 1 diabetes. Notes on the study in general: Shorter TCRB CDR3s, moderately but significantly so, marked every one of the four CD4+ subsets in Type 1 diabetes patients.

Investigators reverse transcribed all isolated RNA, so they sequenced expressed TCRB transcripts. Sequencing used immunoSEQ multiplex PCR; TCRdb keeps in-frame clones, though not all of them. The data hold a few hundred thousand clones, with over 20% observed a single time. Their antigens are not known. Specimen: naive CD4+ T cells from blood. Every receptor here comes from a woman in her thirties or forties with type 1 diabetes.

This clone has only a few counts. CDR3 protein: CASSQDLASGSVYNEQFF. In DNA, the CDR3 is TGCGCCAGCAGCCAAGATTTGGCCAGCGGGAGCGTCTACAATGAGCAGTTCTTC. The chain carries TRBV4-3 and TRBJ2-1; the match to TRBD2 covers 8 bases. This CDR3 comprises 18 residues. Per germline, CDR1 LGHNA and CDR2 YSLEER. J was trimmed by 3 bases and V by 0 bases; bases with no gene match: 10.

This chain uses TRBV27 with TRBJ1-4; D not resolved. Trimming took off 6 bases at V and 5 bases at J, with 13 bases between the two ends. CDR3 size: 14 residues. In germline, CDR1 is MNHEY, CDR2 SMNVEV (reference sequence). CDR3 in amino acids: CASSLRVVNEKLFF. The DNA of the CDR3 is TGTGCCAGCAGCCTGAGGGTCGTGAATGAAAAACTGTTTTTT.

This sequence joins TRBV18 and TRBJ1-2; weak D call: TRBD1 (6 bases). The CDR3 is 16 amino acids. V lost 5 bases to trimming and J lost 5 bases, with 21 bases between them. CDR1 is KGHSH and CDR2 is LQKENI in the germline V gene. Written as DNA, the CDR3 is TGTGCCAGCTCAGTATTACAGGGCGAAAACTGGTATGGCTACACCTTC. Amino acids: CASSVLQGENWYGYTF.

This clone appeared a few times. The chain couples TRBV4-2 to TRBJ2-3; 7 bases agree with TRBD1. Trimming at V came to 6 bases and at J to 2 bases, leaving 8 bases not matched to a gene. There are 15 residues in the CDR3. Germline V gene sequence: CDR1 LGHNA, CDR2 YNFKEQ. CDR3 region: CASRRDSQLTDTQYF. CDR3 DNA: TGTGCCAGCAGACGGGACAGTCAGCTCACAGATACGCAGTATTTT.

This clone was seen a handful of times. The gene calls are TRBV14 and TRBJ2-7, with D perhaps TRBD2 (5 bases). This CDR3 has 13 amino acids. Trimming left V 4 bases short and J 5 bases short, with 12 bases between. Germline CDR1 is SGHDN and CDR2 is FVKESK. The CDR3 here is CASSRTVPNEQYF. The DNA for the CDR3 is TGTGCCAGCAGCCGGACTGTTCCCAACGAGCAGTACTTC.

This clone was detected only a few times. The V and J genes are TRBV27 and TRBJ2-7; 11 bases line up with TRBD2. The J segment lost 2 bases and the V segment lost 4 bases, leaving 4 bases of the junction unmatched. Per the germline V gene, CDR1 is MNHEY and CDR2 is SMNVEV (reference sequence). The CDR3 sequence is 15 residues long. CDR3 residues: CASSSLAGGTYEQYF. The CDR3 bases are TGTGCCAGCAGTTCCCTAGCGGGAGGAACCTACGAGCAGTACTTC.

This clone was observed a few times. The chain has TRBV29-1 and TRBJ2-3; maybe TRBD1 (6 bases). Trimming cost V 6 bases and J 2 bases, with 18 bases left between them. This CDR3 spans 15 amino acids. Germline values: CDR1 SQVTM, CDR2 ANQGSEA. This chain's CDR3 is CSVGAPVPSTDTQYF. The CDR3 DNA follows: TGCAGCGTGGGGGCCCCCGTTCCTTCCACAGATACGCAGTATTTT.

This chain uses TRBV29-1 with TRBJ2-1; D is undetermined. V gave up 7 bases and J gave up 1 base, with 17 bases separating them. This CDR3 is built from 15 residues. Germline V CDR1 and CDR2: SQVTM, ANQGSEA. This CDR3 is CSGRGIDRSYNEQFF. In DNA, the CDR3 is TGCAGCGGGAGAGGTATTGACCGTTCCTACAATGAGCAGTTCTTC.

The chain carries TRBV28 and TRBJ2-3; TRBD2 aligns across 9 bases. Trimming removed 5 bases from V and 1 base from J; junction bases left unmatched: 7. The germline CDR1 and CDR2 sequences are MDHEN and SYDVKM. The CDR3 spans 16 residues. The CDR3 loop is CASSPVAGVGTDTQYF. The CDR3 DNA reads TGTGCCAGCAGTCCTGTAGCGGGAGTGGGCACAGATACGCAGTATTTT.

There are a few counts of this clone. This chain connects TRBV9 to TRBJ1-3; 8 positions match TRBD1. Germline lookup yields CDR1 SGDLS and CDR2 YYNGEE. V gave up 4 bases and J gave up 6 bases; unmatched junction bases: 9. There are 15 residues in the CDR3. This CDR3 reads CASSFLTGGKNTIYF. The CDR3 coding sequence is TGTGCCAGCAGCTTCCTTACAGGGGGAAAAAACACCATATATTTT. The full variable domain, completed using reference TRBV9 and TRBJ1-3, is DSGVTQTPKHLITATGQRVTLRCSPRSGDLSVYWYQQSLDQGLQFLIQYYNGEERAKGNILERFSAQQFPDLHSELNLSSLELGDSALYFCASSFLTGGKNTIYFGEGSWLTVV.

The chain carries TRBV7-9 and TRBJ2-7; perhaps TRBD2 as D (6 bases). V was shortened by 5 bases and J by 3 bases, with 17 bases between the two germline ends. Germline V gene lookup returns CDR1 SEHNR and CDR2 FQNEAQ (reference sequence). CDR3 length: 15 residues. CDR3 protein: CASSNLRGKYYEQYF. Here the CDR3 DNA reads TGTGCCAGCAGCAACCTGCGGGGAAAGTACTACGAGCAGTACTTC.

A few counts support this clone. The sample has other DNA sequences that encode this CDR3 too. This chain links TRBV2 with TRBJ2-7; 7 bases agree with TRBD1. V trimming: 4 bases; J trimming: 4 bases; junction bases outside the gene matches: 1. CDR3 length: 12 amino acids. CDR1 is SNHLY and CDR2 is FYNNEI in the germline V gene. In DNA, the CDR3 is TGTGCCAGCAGTGGGGACAGTTACGAGCAGTACTTC. Protein: CASSGDSYEQYF.

This clone was counted between two and nine times. V and J are TRBV29-1 and TRBJ2-7; the match to TRBD1 covers 9 bases. The V segment lost 4 bases and the J segment 3 bases; nucleotides outside the gene matches: 7. This CDR3 comprises 14 residues. CDR1 SQVTM and CDR2 ANQGSEA come from the germline V gene. The CDR3 sequence: CSVGRDRVIYEQYF. The CDR3 nucleotides are TGCAGCGTTGGCCGGGACAGGGTGATCTACGAGCAGTACTTC.

This sequence joins TRBV9 and TRBJ2-3; 7 bases fit TRBD1. From germline, CDR1 is SGDLS and CDR2 YYNGEE. The CDR3 has 18 residues. V trimming: 2 bases; J trimming: 4 bases; junction bases outside the gene matches: 16. The CDR3 DNA follows: TGTGCCAGCAGCGTCGGTAATAGTAACAGGGGATCGCCAGATACGCAGTATTTT. It encodes CASSVGNSNRGSPDTQYF.

To note about this clone: The identical CDR3 is also encoded by other nucleotide sequences in the sample. This chain uses TRBV7-2 with TRBJ2-7, with no clear D. The V end lost 5 bases, the J end lost 0 bases, and 5 bases lay between the germline ends. Germline V gene lookup returns CDR1 SGHTA and CDR2 FQGNSA. The CDR3 has 12 amino acids. CDR3 coding DNA: TGTGCCAGCAGCCCGAGCTCCTACGAGCAGTACTTC. Residues: CASSPSSYEQYF.